This T cell receptor beta chain was sequenced in a study of cytomegalovirus exposure and HLA in healthy donors. Whole-study findings and limits: Most TCR sequences showed up rarely, but some public TCRs showed up in many donors.

The length of the CDR3 is 13 residues. The V end was cut by 1 base, the J end by 8 bases, with 11 bases between. Germline V gene sequence: CDR1 KGHSH, CDR2 LQKENI. As for this clone: Its antigen remains unidentified.

Use of 60 Vbeta and 13 Jbeta primers characterized the PCR. This table comes from immunoSEQ multiplex PCR, and its TCRdb copy is limited to in-frame clones, with some not included. This sample has around 120,000 clones, with around three quarters found just once. The donors comprised healthy bone marrow donors. The sample taken for sequencing was PBMCs. This chain connects TRBV18 to TRBJ1-2, with D unclear. The TCR sequence derives from a woman in her thirties or forties in good health and CMV-seropositive. CDR3: CASSPLGVRGYTF. DNA of the CDR3: TGTGCCAGCTCACCACTCGGGGTCCGAGGCTACACCTTC. The complete variable domain, with remaining parts taken from reference TRBV18 and TRBJ1-2, reads NAGVMQNPRHLVRRRGQEARLRCSPMKGHSHVYWYRQLPEEGLKFMVYLQKENIIDESGMPKERFSAEFPKEGPSILRIQQVVRGDSAAYFCASSPLGVRGYTFGSGTRLTVV.